This T cell receptor (beta chain) was retrieved from a study of T cell repertoires in cytomegalovirus infection. Across the study: HLA-C-restricted CMV epitopes, recently identified, and well-studied HLA-B-restricted ones were used by the study.

Germline V gives CDR1 SNHLY, CDR2 FYNNEI. With 2 bases removed from V and 6 bases from J, the gap between germline ends came to 5 bases. There are 11 residues in the CDR3. TCRdb used MiXCR to reprocess the reads, holding one entry per CDR3 protein. The sample carries 250,000 to 300,000 distinct CDR3 sequences, roughly a fifth recorded once. A remark on this clonotype: Its antigen is as yet unknown.

The receptor comes from a human donor in good health (CMV status not recorded). Some clones in this sample may be carry-over from other donors' samples. Sequencing was performed on cultured PBMCs, taken from culture after CMV antigen stimulation. The rearrangement joins TRBV2 to TRBJ2-7, with D unclear. The DNA of the CDR3 is TGTGCCAGCAGTGAACAGCTCGAGCAGTACTTC. Its protein product is CASSEQLEQYF.